Listed below are T cell receptor beta chains from one sample, sequenced in a study of T cell changes during pregnancy in multiple sclerosis. Method: immunoSEQ multiplex PCR; TCRdb's copy keeps in-frame clones and lacks some. Here the sample spans roughly 64,000 clones, approximately 90% being singletons. The specimen was peripheral blood, collected in the second trimester of pregnancy. The receptors derive from a female donor with multiple sclerosis, enrolled in a pregnancy study. Each CDR3 is given with its conserved first and last residue. A D gene is named only where the DNA matches it firmly. Clone size is given for some rows only: seen once, a few or many times, or a class if the clone is expanded.

CDR3nt,CDR3aa,j_gene,v_gene,abundance,d_gene
TGCGCCAGCAGCTTGAGCGGGAGTTGGGGTCAGCCCCAGCATTTT,CASSLSGSWGQPQHF,TRBJ1-5,TRBV5-1,.,.
TGCAGTACCGGGACTTCGAGGGGCTACACCTTC,CSTGTSRGYTF,TRBJ1-2,TRBV20-1,.,.
TGCAGCGTTGCAGGAGGGGGCTACTACGGCTACACCTTC,CSVAGGGYYGYTF,TRBJ1-2,TRBV29-1,.,TRBD1
TGTGCCAGCAGCTCGGGGGGGCTCGTGAATGAGCAGTTCTTC,CASSSGGLVNEQFF,TRBJ2-1,TRBV5-4,.,TRBD2
TGCGCCAGCAGCTTAAGACAGGAGGCGGGCGAGCAGTACTTC,CASSLRQEAGEQYF,TRBJ2-7,TRBV10-1,once,.
TGTGCCAGCAGTTTATTCCTCCAGGGCACAGATACGCAGTATTTT,CASSLFLQGTDTQYF,TRBJ2-3,TRBV28,.,.
TGTGCCAGCAGCCCTACAGTACCGGGGGAATATGGCTACACCTTC,CASSPTVPGEYGYTF,TRBJ1-2,TRBV5-4,once,.
TGTGCCAGCAGCTTATTGAGAGGGCAGTACTTC,CASSLLRGQYF,TRBJ2-7,TRBV7-9,.,.
TGTGCCAGCAGCCACAGGGGACTTCTCATTAGCAATCAGCCCCAGCATTTT,CASSHRGLLISNQPQHF,TRBJ1-5,TRBV5-4,once,TRBD1
TGTGCCAGCAGCCTCCACAGGGGTAGTGTGGAGAACACTGAAGCTTTCTTT,CASSLHRGSVENTEAFF,TRBJ1-1,TRBV14,.,TRBD1
TGTGCCAGCAGGGGACAGGGGGTGGGTGAAGCTTTCTTT,CASRGQGVGEAFF,TRBJ1-1,TRBV2,.,TRBD1
TGTGCCAGCAGAAAGACAGGGAGGAACTATGGCTACACCTTC,CASRKTGRNYGYTF,TRBJ1-2,TRBV28,.,TRBD1
TGTGCCAGCTCACCACCGGTGGGACAGGGTGACTATGGCTACACCTTC,CASSPPVGQGDYGYTF,TRBJ1-2,TRBV18,.,TRBD1
TGTGCCTGGGGGGGGGAATCGGTCACCGGGGAGCTGTTTTTT,CAWGGESVTGELFF,TRBJ2-2,TRBV30,few,TRBD2
TGTGCCAGCACCCCAAACAGGGGTAGCAATCAGCCCCAGCATTTT,CASTPNRGSNQPQHF,TRBJ1-5,TRBV7-2,.,TRBD1
TGTGCCAGCAGCCCAACCACAGGGTTGAACACCGGGGAGCTGTTTTTT,CASSPTTGLNTGELFF,TRBJ2-2,TRBV7-9,.,.
TGTGCCGGAAATGGCGGGGGTCTACAGGCCTATAATTCACCCCTCCACTTT,CAGNGGGLQAYNSPLHF,TRBJ1-6,TRBV2,.,.
TGCGCCAGCAGCCTCCAGGGCGCTAACTATGGCTACACCTTC,CASSLQGANYGYTF,TRBJ1-2,TRBV5-1,.,.
TGTGCCAGCAGCAGATTGGACAGGAAGCCTGGAAACACCATATATTTT,CASSRLDRKPGNTIYF,TRBJ1-3,TRBV5-6,.,TRBD1
TGTGCCAGCAGCCCCCGGGAGGGCACGCCTTTCTTT,CASSPREGTPFF,TRBJ1-1,TRBV5-4,.,.
TGTGCCAGCAGTTACCTGACTATGAGCTCTGAAGCTTTCTTT,CASSYLTMSSEAFF,TRBJ1-1,TRBV6-6,.,.